This TCR beta chain derives from a study of blood T cell repertoires in COVID-19. Using immunoSEQ multiplex PCR, the repertoire was profiled, and TCRdb retains in-frame clones only, with some absent. The sample includes 85,000 to 130,000 clones, just over 85% seen only once; the top ten take 2% to 3%. Germline assignment: CDR1 MDHEN and CDR2 SYDVKM. Trimming took off 10 bases at V and 18 bases at J, with 22 bases between the two ends. This CDR3 is built from 12 residues. This sequence originates from a woman aged 45-65 years who had recovered from COVID-19. The specimen was PBMCs or T cells enriched from blood (not recorded which). V usage is TRBV28 and J usage is TRBJ1-6; the D gene is possibly TRBD1 (6 bases). CDR3 DNA: TGTGCCACCGACCACCTGACCACGGGACACCACTTT. This sequence encodes CATDHLTTGHHF.